These 21 T cell receptor beta chains originate from one sample sequenced in a study of blood T cell repertoires in COVID-19. TCRdb keeps only in-frame clones here, not all; method: immunoSEQ multiplex PCR. The table includes 180,000 or so clones, about 86% detected once. The sequencing sample was made of peripheral blood. These TCRs come from a woman aged 55-69 years with COVID-19, enrolled during active disease.

This chain joins TRBV6-6 and TRBJ1-5, with a weak D call TRBD1 (6 bases). Germline lookup yields CDR1 MNHNY and CDR2 SVGAGI (reference sequence). The length of the CDR3 is 15 residues. Trimming pared 4 bases from V and 2 bases from J, leaving 12 bases between. The CDR3 nucleotides read TGTGCCAGCAGTTTCCCTAGACAGGGCAATCAGCCCCAGCATTTT. This gives the protein CASSFPRQGNQPQHF.

DNA for the CDR3: TGCAGCGGGAGGGAGACAGCGCATGGCTACACCTTC. Protein product: CSGRETAHGYTF. V usage is TRBV29-1 and J usage is TRBJ1-2; maybe TRBD1 (5 bases). The V gene lost 7 bases and the J gene lost 6 bases, with 15 bases spanning the gap. The CDR3 covers 12 residues. Germline CDR1 SQVTM, CDR2 ANQGSEA.

This chain connects TRBV6-5 to TRBJ2-1; 8 positions match TRBD1. V lost 6 bases and J lost 9; bases outside the gene matches: 4. The CDR3 covers 12 residues. Per the germline V gene, CDR1 is MNHEY and CDR2 is SVGAGI. CDR3 nucleotides: TGTGCCAGCAGATCGACAGGGGTTGAGCAGTTCTTC. As protein: CASRSTGVEQFF.

The V and J genes are TRBV7-3 and TRBJ2-2; possible D gene TRBD2, 6 bases. V lost 1 base to trimming and J lost 4 bases, with 13 bases between them. The CDR3 totals 16 residues. Germline V gives CDR1 SGHTA, CDR2 FQGTGA. Here the CDR3 DNA reads TGTGCCAGCAGCTTAAGTCGCGGGATGGGCACCGGGGAGCTGTTTTTT. Residues: CASSLSRGMGTGELFF. Looking up the rest from reference TRBV7-3 and TRBJ2-2 gives the full variable domain: GAGVSQTPSNKVTEKGKYVELRCDPISGHTALYWYRQSLGQGPEFLIYFQGTGAADDSGLPNDRFFAVRPEGSVSTLKIQRTERGDSAVYLCASSLSRGMGTGELFFGEGSRLTVL.

The CDR3 nucleotides are TGTGCCAGCAGCTTTAGCGGGAGAGGATACAATGAGCAGTTCTTC. This translates into CASSFSGRGYNEQFF. The rearrangement uses TRBV13 and TRBJ2-1; 9 nucleotides match TRBD2. Germline CDR1 and CDR2: PRHDT and FYEKMQ (reference sequence). The CDR3 extends over 15 amino acids. V lost 3 bases to trimming and J lost 4 bases; unmatched junction nucleotides: 4.

This rearrangement joins TRBV2 to TRBJ2-6; a weak D match, TRBD1 (6 bases). Germline V gives CDR1 SNHLY, CDR2 FYNNEI. V shed 6 bases and J shed 2 bases, with 11 bases lying between them. CDR3 length: 15 amino acids. As DNA, the CDR3 is TGTGCCAGCAGGGACACAGGGACTGGGGCCAACGTCCTGACTTTC. This sequence encodes CASRDTGTGANVLTF.

J is TRBJ2-3 and V is TRBV10-3; TRBD2 matches at 11 bases. CDR3 size: 16 residues. The V gene end was trimmed by 7 bases and the J gene end by 3 bases; junction bases not matched to a gene: 9. Germline V gene data show CDR1 as ENHRY and CDR2 as SYGVKD. In nucleotides, the CDR3 is TGTGCCATCACCGACCCCCTAGCGGGAGGTACAGATACGCAGTATTTT. Protein product: CAITDPLAGGTDTQYF.

Notes on this clone: The same CDR3 can be traced to other DNA sequences in this sample. The chain is built from TRBV24-1 and TRBJ2-1, with 7 bases that match TRBD2. The CDR3 sequence is 16 residues long. CDR1 and CDR2 (germline): KGHDR, SFDVKD. J was trimmed by 0 bases and V by 3 bases; bases with no gene match: 4. The CDR3 region is CATSDASGSSYNEQFF. The DNA for the CDR3 is TGTGCCACCAGTGATGCTAGCGGCAGCTCCTACAATGAGCAGTTCTTC.

V is TRBV6-2 or TRBV6-3 and J is TRBJ2-7, with D perhaps TRBD2 (5 bases). CDR3 size: 13 residues. V was shortened by 5 bases and J by 6 bases, with 14 bases between the two germline ends. Germline V gives CDR1 MNHEY, CDR2 SVGEGT. The CDR3 DNA follows: TGTGCCAGCAGTGATCCGGGATCGGGCGAGCAGTACTTC. Translating gives CASSDPGSGEQYF.

The chain combines TRBV5-4 with TRBJ2-3; 8 bases fit TRBD2. V gave up 4 bases and J gave up 6 bases; unmatched junction bases: 10. The CDR3 consists of 15 residues. CDR1 and CDR2 (germline): SGHNT, YYREEE (reference sequence). CDR3 in amino acids: CASSRVGAGEDTQYF. CDR3 nucleotide sequence: TGTGCCAGCAGCCGGGTCGGAGCGGGAGAGGATACGCAGTATTTT.

This sequence joins TRBV3-1 (or the pseudogene TRBV3-2) and TRBJ1-5; tentatively, D is TRBD1 (5 bases). The germline V and J ends were trimmed by 1 base and 6 bases, with 10 bases remaining between them. The CDR3 runs 14 residues. The germline V gene encodes CDR1 LGHDT and CDR2 YNNKEL (reference sequence). The CDR3: CASSQVGGGQPQHF. In DNA form, the CDR3 reads TGTGCCAGCAGCCAAGTGGGGGGGGGTCAGCCCCAGCATTTT.

The chain is built from TRBV6-5 and TRBJ1-1; D uncertain. V was trimmed by 0 bases and J by 0 bases, leaving 11 bases between them. CDR3 length: 16 amino acids. The germline gives CDR1 MNHEY, CDR2 SVGAGI. Written as DNA, the CDR3 is TGTGCCAGCAGTTACTCGCCGTCAAACTTGAACACTGAAGCTTTCTTT. It yields the protein CASSYSPSNLNTEAFF.

The chain has TRBV20-1 and TRBJ2-3; D remains unclear. V was clipped by 4 bases and J by 0 bases, with 11 bases between them. This CDR3 is 14 amino acids long. Germline V CDR1 and CDR2: DFQATT, SNEGSKA (reference sequence). The CDR3 nucleotides read TGCAGTGCTAATGAGAGAACTAGCACAGATACGCAGTATTTT. Amino acid sequence: CSANERTSTDTQYF.

There are a few counts of this clone. This rearrangement joins TRBV30 to TRBJ1-5, with 9 bases aligning to TRBD1. Germline V CDR1 and CDR2: GTSNPN, SVGIG (reference sequence). The V segment lost 3 bases and the J segment 7 bases; nucleotides outside the gene matches: 7. This CDR3 region has 14 residues. As DNA, the CDR3 is TGTGCCTGGAGCATGGACAGGGGCTACCAGCCCCAGCATTTT. Translated: CAWSMDRGYQPQHF.

This clone was seen a few times. The V call is TRBV29-1, the J call TRBJ1-6, with D possibly TRBD1 on 6 matching bases. Deletions cut 5 bases from V and 7 bases from J, with 9 bases between. Germline CDR1 reads SQVTM; CDR2 reads ANQGSEA. The CDR3 is 12 amino acids. The CDR3 DNA reads TGCAGCGTTCGGACAGCAAATTCACCCCTCCACTTT. This translates into CSVRTANSPLHF.

The V gene is TRBV9, the J gene TRBJ1-1, with a tentative D call TRBD1 (6 bases). CDR1 SGDLS and CDR2 YYNGEE come from the germline V gene. CDR3 length: 14 residues. Deletions cut 4 bases from V and 8 bases from J, with 18 bases between. The CDR3 protein is CASSPGGGAMEAFF. The CDR3 DNA follows: TGTGCCAGCAGCCCCGGAGGGGGGGCCATGGAAGCTTTCTTT.

This chain links TRBV4-3 with TRBJ1-6, with 8 positions matching TRBD1. V was pared by 0 bases and J by 6 bases, with 7 bases of the junction left unmatched. The length of the CDR3 is 17 residues. The germline gives CDR1 LGHNA, CDR2 YSLEER. DNA of the CDR3: TGCGCCAGCAGCCAAGAGGGAAGGGGACAGGTTAATTCACCCCTCCACTTT. As protein: CASSQEGRGQVNSPLHF.

This chain joins TRBV20-1 and TRBJ1-5, with 9 bases that match TRBD1. The V gene's germline CDR1 is DFQATT and CDR2 SNEGSKA (reference sequence). This CDR3 has 16 residues. V shed 3 bases, J shed 0 bases, and the junction held 6 bases outside the gene matches. The CDR3 region is CSASGTGTHSNQPQHF. DNA for the CDR3: TGCAGTGCTAGTGGGACAGGGACACATAGCAATCAGCCCCAGCATTTT.

This chain uses TRBV6-5 with TRBJ2-1; D call uncertain. This CDR3 has 13 amino acids. Between the trimmed V and J ends, which lost 8 bases and 6 bases, there was a span of 14 bases. Germline-derived CDR1 and CDR2 are MNHEY and SVGAGI. The CDR3 protein is CASQRTQVNEQFF. CDR3 nucleotide sequence: TGTGCCAGCCAAAGAACCCAGGTCAATGAGCAGTTCTTC.

V and J are TRBV6-5 and TRBJ2-7; possibly TRBD2 for D (5 bases). The CDR3 runs 15 residues. V lost 6 bases and J 0 bases, leaving 15 bases between the germline ends. Per germline, CDR1 MNHEY and CDR2 SVGAGI. CDR3 sequence (DNA): TGTGCCAGCAGCTCCCGGGGTTCATACTCCTACGAGCAGTACTTC. Residues: CASSSRGSYSYEQYF.

The CDR3, as DNA: TGTGCCAGCAGCCAAGGTGGTAGCGGGATCAGCAACACCGGGGAGCTGTTTTTT. This translates into CASSQGGSGISNTGELFF. The chain is built from TRBV4-2 and TRBJ2-2; 8 bases line up with TRBD2. This CDR3 has 18 amino acids. Germline CDR1 is LGHNA and CDR2 is YNFKEQ. After removal of 1 base from V and 2 bases from J, the junction contained 9 bases not matched to a gene.